A selection of T cell receptor beta chains follows, all from one sample in a study of T cells in Graves' hyperthyroidism and ophthalmopathy. Using its own MiXCR run on the multiplex PCR reads, TCRdb lists one record per CDR3 protein. The table records a few hundred thousand distinct CDR3 sequences, 16% of them present only once. The source material was blood. The receptors come from a woman in her 40s with Graves' ophthalmopathy. The conserved cysteine and the conserved F or W are not part of the CDR3 here. Each record gives: V gene, CDR3 length, CDR3 protein.

TRBV10-3 12 AISESVGDQTQY
TRBV20-1 12 SARDANLPNEQF
TRBV3-1 16 ASSQDRLDRQKNGEAF
TRBV3-1 11 ASSQEVRNTIY
TRBV27 13 ASSGGGTGSEKLF
TRBV9 13 ASSVGTNPYNEQF
TRBV30 10 AWKTGLETQY
TRBV18 10 ASSYQGGGYT
TRBV20-1 11 SASLAGTGELF
TRBV2 12 ASSPRQGAVEQY
TRBV7-3 14 ASSLNPGGPRNEQF
TRBV6-2/TRBV6-3 14 ASSGGPLAGTDTQY
TRBV3-1 10 ASSQDRETQY
TRBV2 13 ASSREGTDTDTQY
TRBV7-2 15 ASSLVSGLGIDNEQF
TRBV2 9 ASSELEAQY
TRBV5-1 11 ASSPDGQTSYT
TRBV29-1 16 SVEGDREGLSVNTEAF
TRBV20-1 11 SARDSGAYGYT
TRBV7-2 13 ASSLLAGSYNEQF
TRBV11-2 14 ASSWGAGGPQEEQY
TRBV11-2 13 ASSLASVSYNEQF
TRBV27 14 ASSPQGAGANYGYT
TRBV27 11 ASSSGADQPQH
TRBV2 11 ASSVDRAETQY
TRBV20-1 11 SAAPGHLGGYT
TRBV7-3 8 ARAGKTQY
TRBV20-1 14 SASGNSGRGVYEQY
TRBV27 13 ASSPQGQGKDGYT
TRBV28 10 ASSWAGLEQY
TRBV6-1 13 ASSPGTGRYTEAF
TRBV5-6 12 ASSLAAIRKDRF
TRBV7-2 13 ASSWVGAGANVLT
TRBV19 12 ASSIEADNQPQH
TRBV12-3/TRBV12-4 11 ASSLFSGTEAF
TRBV13 11 ASSQTGGSEQF
TRBV7-6 12 ASSLYGTGDTQY